The TCR beta chain under discussion was sequenced for a study of cytomegalovirus exposure and HLA in healthy donors. With 60 Vbeta and 13 Jbeta primers, the PCR was carried out. The table came from immunoSEQ multiplex PCR; TCRdb's copy has only in-frame clones and leaves some out. The repertoire holds some 190,000 clones, with 74% as singletons. The study's findings and limits: Certain indistinguishable V segments, among them TRBV6-2 and TRBV6-3, were excluded.

Trimming cost V 4 bases and J 4 bases; bases outside gene matches: 1. The CDR3 sequence is 14 residues long. Germline CDR1 reads MDHEN; CDR2 reads SYDVKM. This clone showed up just a few times. The antigen remains unidentified. Sequenced input: PBMCs. The origin of this receptor is a woman in her twenties or thirties in good health and CMV-seropositive. The V call is TRBV28, the J call TRBJ2-1; 10 bases agree with TRBD2. CDR3 nucleotide sequence: TGTGCCAGCAGTTGGACTAGCGGTTACAATGAGCAGTTCTTC. Its protein product is CASSWTSGYNEQFF.